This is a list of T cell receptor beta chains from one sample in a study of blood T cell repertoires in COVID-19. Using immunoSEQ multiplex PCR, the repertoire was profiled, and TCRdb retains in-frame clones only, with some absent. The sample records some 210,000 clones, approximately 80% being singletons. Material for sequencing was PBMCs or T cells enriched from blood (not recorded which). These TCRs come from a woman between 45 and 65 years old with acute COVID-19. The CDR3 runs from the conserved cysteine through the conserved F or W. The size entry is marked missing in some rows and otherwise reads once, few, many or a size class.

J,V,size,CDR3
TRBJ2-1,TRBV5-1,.,CASRSTGGSYNEQFF
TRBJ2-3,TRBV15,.,CATSRFAQGGTDTQYF
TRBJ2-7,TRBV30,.,CACRDRTYEQYF
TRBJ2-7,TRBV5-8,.,CASSLELGSRSYEQYF
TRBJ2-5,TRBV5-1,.,CASSFGQQETQYF
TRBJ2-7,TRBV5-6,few,CASSSGTSGSYEQYF
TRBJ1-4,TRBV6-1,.,CASSDSNEKLFF
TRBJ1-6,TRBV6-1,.,CASSEWGESPLHF
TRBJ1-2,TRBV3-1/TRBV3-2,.,CASSQGGYGYTF
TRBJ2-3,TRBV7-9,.,CASSLDAGGRRTDTQYF
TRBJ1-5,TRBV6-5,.,CASSRDRVQPQHF
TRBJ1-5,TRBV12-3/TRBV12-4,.,CASSFSDNQPQHF
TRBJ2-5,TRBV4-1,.,CASSQVADSQETQYF
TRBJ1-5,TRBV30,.,CAWSVGAGGNQPQHF
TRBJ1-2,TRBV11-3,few,CASSLMGAHGYTF
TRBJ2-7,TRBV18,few,CASKPGTGDLYEQYF
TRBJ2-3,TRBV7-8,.,CASSPLLPGLAGGLDTQYF
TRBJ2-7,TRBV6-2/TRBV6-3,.,CASSWGRTPIYEQYF
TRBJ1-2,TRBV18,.,CASSEQAIDGYTF
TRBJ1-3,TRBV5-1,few,CASSLDRRSGNTIYF
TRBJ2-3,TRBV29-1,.,CSVQGGLAGATDTQYF
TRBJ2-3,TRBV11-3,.,CASSLVRADTQYF
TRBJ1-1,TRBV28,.,CASFPLSRSTEAFF
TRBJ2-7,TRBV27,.,CASSMDRGEQYF
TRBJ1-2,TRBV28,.,CASSAPPNGYTF
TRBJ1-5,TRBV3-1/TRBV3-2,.,CASSPYGQENQPQHF
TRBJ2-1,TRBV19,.,CASQGRTSGKDVYNEQFF